This T cell receptor beta chain emerged from a study of low-dose radiotherapy and immunotherapy resistance in tumors. Study-wide background: Cohort 1 was given 0.5 Gy fractions every 2 weeks, 6.5 Gy in total.

V lost 3 bases and J 9 bases, leaving 12 bases between the germline ends. Germline V CDR1 and CDR2: SGHVS, FNYEAQ. CDR3 size: 13 residues. Time point in this sample: after trial treatment. Treatment in this sample: LDRT plus nivolumab, ipilimumab, low-dose cyclophosphamide and aspirin (RACIN trial). Ipilimumab, nivolumab, aspirin, low-dose cyclophosphamide and low-dose radiotherapy were administered to donors. Alpha- and beta-chain coverage of first-strand cDNA came from TRAV- and TRBV-specific primers. The PCR that amplified TCRs ran for about 20 cycles, relying on a constant-region primer and a V-primer adapter. TCRdb processed the reads anew with MiXCR; each CDR3 protein has one entry. The sample lists 75,000 to 95,000 distinct CDR3 sequences; approximately 22% were seen once. There are many counts of this clonotype.

The rearrangement links TRBV7-6 to TRBJ2-1, with a tentative D call TRBD1 (6 bases). Material: PBMCs, obtained after low-dose radiotherapy plus immunotherapy. The receptor's source is a female donor with ovarian cancer. The CDR3, as DNA: TGTGCCAGCAGCTTCAAGGGCAGGGGTGAGCAGTTCTTC. It specifies CASSFKGRGEQFF.